This record looks at one TCR beta chain sequence and its context. Its antigen remains unidentified. There are no base qualities to consult, and no much larger clone falls within one base. The entry originates in a study of cytomegalovirus exposure and HLA in healthy donors (TCRdb year 2017). A note on the overall study: In an earlier analysis of 587 of the donors, 276 Gb of sequence data and 90 million to 130 million unique TCR beta sequences from roughly 180 million T cells were reported. An early release covering about 600 HLA-typed donors comprised about 320 gigabases of sequencing data and 85 million or so unique TCR sequences. Of the 300 to 500 genotyped donors, 70% to 90% were placed in the genetic ancestry cluster associated with self-reported Caucasian donors. The study aimed to test whether cataloging public T cell receptors could reveal signatures of past pathogen exposure. The study profiled the T cell repertoires of more than 500 subjects by immunosequencing and related them to cytomegalovirus serostatus. In addition to the first cohort of hundreds of subjects, a separate validation cohort of approximately 130 different subjects was used. To predict cytomegalovirus infection status, the study brought together high-throughput TCR immunosequencing, statistical association of individual TCRs with disease status, and machine learning. To study patterns of TCR occurrence, a later analysis re-analyzed previously published TCR beta repertoires from around 700 donors and added high-resolution HLA genotyping. In the later analysis, no new phenotypic data were used to find candidate immune exposures; instead, reliance was placed on TCR beta sequences and their occurrence across donors. An earlier analysis of about 600 of the donors used high-throughput TCR beta sequencing to judge whether each TCR beta V gene segment behaved as functional or pseudogenic. Alongside the repertoire data, information on donor age, sex, ethnicity and CMV serostatus was compiled. A later genetic analysis used genome-wide SNP genotypes for about 65% of the 666 donors, treating that subset as a discovery cohort. Every discovery cohort repertoire had been produced on one sequencing platform. HLA typing included class I and class II loci at four-digit resolution. The number of typed donors differed by locus: about 629-630 for A, B, C, DRB1 and DQB1; 522 for DQA1; about 600 for DPA1; and around 450 for DPB1. About five DR-DQ haplotypes were handled as single units for association and clustering because linkage in the cohort was strong. Among around 400 genotyped donors of the cohort, an average of around 240,000 unique TCR beta nucleotide sequences were sequenced per donor, around 20% of them non-productive. General conclusions and limits of the study: A further reported finding was that TCR beta sequences accurately predicted the HLA-A and HLA-B alleles for most subjects in the first cohort. While some public TCRs were present in many individuals, most TCR sequences turned up only very rarely across donors. A later analysis found that most CMV-associated TCR beta chains appeared HLA-restricted, with HLA associations seemingly driven largely by CMV exposure. According to the authors, the approach could potentially be generalized to other disease states and immunological phenotypes. A few of the identified cytomegalovirus-associated TCR beta chains were confirmed in vitro to be specific for cytomegalovirus antigens. Several of the top co-occurrence clusters appeared to be linked to parvovirus B19, influenza, CMV and Epstein-Barr virus, according to a later analysis. Specific HLA alleles were associated with 16,951 TCR beta sequences at a false discovery rate of 0.05 in a later analysis. Approximately 18 rarely observed V segments, including chromosome 9 orphons, were excluded from the earlier analysis of about 610 of the donors because counts were too low. A later genetic analysis reported fewer N-insertions in productive TCRs among donors in an Asian-associated ancestry cluster than the approximately 700-donor mean. This cohort had only TCR beta chains sequenced, and the lack of alpha or paired-chain data limited which features could be detected. The study listed 164 TCR beta chains as associated with cytomegalovirus. In an earlier analysis of 587 of the donors, most TCR beta V segments appeared in productive rearrangements about 87% or about 30% of the time, broadly matching IMGT annotations. Correlated functional status among segregating V segments might be attributable to linkage disequilibrium, but an unknown experimental factor could not be ruled out. Because some donors lacked HLA typing at each locus, the association tests relied only on the typed subset. The 87-base-pair reads could not distinguish some IMGT-functional V segments, including TRBV6-2 and TRBV6-3, so those segments were excluded. In a later analysis, the rate of TCR association differed among HLA loci, with DRB1 alleles having the most associated TCRs and HLA-C alleles having the fewest. A later genetic analysis associated a missense DCLRE1C variant with V-gene and J-gene trimming of TCR beta chains, and an independent cohort replicated the association. The presence/absence analyses assumed that sequencing depth was roughly uniform across donors, and that assumption may not be true. In a later analysis, HLA-associated TCR beta chains showed more clonal expansion and lower generation probabilities than non-associated chains that were equally common. CMV serostatus was the only immune exposure information available for the cohort. In both the original and validation cohorts, the classifier was reported to diagnose cytomegalovirus status with high specificity and sensitivity. A group of highly shared sequence variants was considered likely to be a technical artifact of the sequencing pipeline. When HLA alleles, especially DR and DQ, strongly co-occurred, TCR associations were difficult to assign to individual alleles.

Preparation of the library involved the immunoSEQ multiplex PCR assay. For the multiplex PCR, a mixture combining 60 forward primers for TCR Vbeta segments and 13 reverse primers for TCR Jbeta segments was used. The CDR3 region of rearranged TCR beta genes was amplified from genomic DNA by a multiplex PCR assay. The amplified TCR beta libraries were sequenced on the Illumina HiSeq System as 87-base-pair reads. In the authors' own workflow: In a later analysis, tens of millions of unique TCR beta chains were counted across the 650 to 750 repertoires, and approximately 11 million of these chains were shared by at least two donors. Raw reads were error-corrected and collapsed into unique sequences with a nearest-neighbor algorithm that merged closely related sequences to remove PCR and sequencing errors. To assign V, D and J gene segments, CDR3 sequences were aligned to IMGT reference sequences. Each retained sequence needed at least a six-nucleotide match to both a V gene segment and a J gene segment. Rearrangements were called productive when the CDR3 lacked stop codons and stayed in frame with V and J; all others were non-productive. CDR3 was defined by IMGT convention, running from the second conserved V-encoded cysteine to the conserved J-encoded phenylalanine. The earlier analysis of a few hundred of the donors excluded sequences that lacked an unambiguous match to a single V gene segment. In an earlier analysis of approximately 590 of the donors, V segments were called functional above 56.7% productive rearrangements and were called segregating when the between-donor standard deviation exceeded 5%. A statistical classification framework was developed to diagnose cytomegalovirus status using the catalog of TCR beta chain sequences. In a later analysis, TCR nucleotide sequences were compared against IMGT/GENE-DB human TR gene sequences so that V and J genes could be assigned. In a later analysis, CDR3 sequences and most-parsimonious VDJ recombination scenarios were assigned using the TCRdist pipeline. In a later analysis, every TCR beta chain was defined by the combination of its CDR3 amino acid sequence and its V-gene family, and reads without a unique V-gene family were dropped. To address suspected cross-contamination and a sequencing artifact, a later analysis removed several hundred highly shared, low-generation-probability nucleotide sequences. In a later analysis, a clonal expansion index for each public chain was calculated from normalized within-repertoire ranks of inferred template counts. In a later analysis, generation probabilities were computed using a VDJ recombination model fitted to out-of-frame rearrangements, and the results were checked against IGoR. In a later analysis, TCR-TCR, TCR-HLA and TCR-CMV co-occurrence was scored with hypergeometric tests, and a repertoire-size bias correction was applied to TCR pairs. False discovery rates were estimated in a later analysis by permuting HLA or CMV assignments 20 times. In a later analysis, co-occurring TCRs were grouped with DBSCAN, and TCRdist sequence similarity was added when clustering was performed within HLA-allele-positive subsets. For co-occurrence clustering, repertoires with fewer than 30,000 or more than 120,000 public chains were excluded, along with a handful of repertoires with anomalous nucleotide sharing. TCRdb stores this immuneACCESS table with in-frame sequences only. Part of the clones is absent; in the studies checked, under half of the shortfall reflects unresolved V genes, and no reason is known for the rest. The DNA was the basis for D and trimming; V, J and clone size are from that table. The sample profile shows 75,000 or so clones; 60% to 80% of them were found once. 22% of the sample comes from the top ten.

The cohort was made up of 650 to 700 healthy bone marrow donors. All cohort members were sampled while nominally healthy, although unrecorded immune exposures were likely present. The donor tested CMV seropositive and was one of the 289 seropositive cohort members. A peripheral blood sample was provided by each donor, and peripheral blood mononuclear cells were used for TCR beta sequencing. The Qiagen DNeasy Blood Extraction Kit was used to extract genomic DNA from the blood cell samples. The CDR3 sequence holds 19 residues, the cysteine and phenylalanine included. Only the CDR3 DNA stays, 57 bases, in frame from base 1. V lost 1 base and J lost 7 bases, and the count of bases not matched to a germline gene is 14. Taken from the germline V gene, the CDR1 and CDR2 loops are MGHRA and YSYEKL.

This receptor was taken from a woman in her 30s in good health and CMV-seropositive. Recombination connected TRBV4-1 to TRBJ2-3, and 13 bases in between align with TRBD2. The sample was PBMCs. The CDR3 is CASSQGTSGGYGLVHTQYF. The DNA sequence is as follows: TGCGCCAGCAGCCAAGGGACTAGCGGGGGTTACGGTCTCGTTCATACGCAGTATTTT.